This T cell receptor beta chain was observed in a study of cytomegalovirus exposure and HLA in healthy donors. CDR1 and CDR2 from the germline V gene are LNHDA and SQIVND (reference sequence). The CDR3 runs to 13 residues. The ends were cut back, 3 bases at V and 8 bases at J, with 10 bases in the middle. PCR amplification relied on 60 Vbeta primers (plus 13 Jbeta primers). Measured with immunoSEQ multiplex PCR; TCRdb has only the in-frame clones, and not every one. In the table there are 150,000 or so clones, 70% to 90% of which are singletons. This clone was seen only once. What it binds is not known. Regarding the study as a whole: In all likelihood, a cluster of highly shared sequence variants was a sequencing artifact.

What was sequenced was PBMCs. V is TRBV19 and J is TRBJ1-4, with D perhaps matching TRBD1 (6 bases). The clonotype originates from a man aged 45 to 65 in good health and CMV-seronegative. For the CDR3, the DNA is TGTGCCAGTAGTATGGAGGGGGGGGAAAAACTGTTTTTT. The encoded protein is CASSMEGGEKLFF.